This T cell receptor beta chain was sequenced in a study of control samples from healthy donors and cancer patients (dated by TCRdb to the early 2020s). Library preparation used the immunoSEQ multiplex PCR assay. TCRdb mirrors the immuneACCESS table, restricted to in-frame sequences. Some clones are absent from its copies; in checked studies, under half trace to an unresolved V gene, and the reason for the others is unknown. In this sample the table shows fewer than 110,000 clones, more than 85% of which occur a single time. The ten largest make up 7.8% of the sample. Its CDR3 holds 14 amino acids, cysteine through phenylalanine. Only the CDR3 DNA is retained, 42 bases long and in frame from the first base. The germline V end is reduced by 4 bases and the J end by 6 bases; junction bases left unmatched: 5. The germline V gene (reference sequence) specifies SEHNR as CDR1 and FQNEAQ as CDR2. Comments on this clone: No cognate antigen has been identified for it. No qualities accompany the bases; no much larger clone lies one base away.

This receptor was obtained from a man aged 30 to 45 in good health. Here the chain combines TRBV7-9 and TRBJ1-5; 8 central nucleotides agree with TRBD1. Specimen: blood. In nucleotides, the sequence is TGTGCCAGCAGCTATGACAGGGGCTTTCAGCCCCAGCATTTT. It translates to CASSYDRGFQPQHF. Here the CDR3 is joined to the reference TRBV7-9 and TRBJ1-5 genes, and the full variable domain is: DTGVSQNPRHKITKRGQNVTFRCDPISEHNRLYWYRQTLGQGPEFLTYFQNEAQLEKSRLLSDRFSAERPKGSFSTLEIQRTEQGDSAMYLCASSYDRGFQPQHFGDGTRLSIL.